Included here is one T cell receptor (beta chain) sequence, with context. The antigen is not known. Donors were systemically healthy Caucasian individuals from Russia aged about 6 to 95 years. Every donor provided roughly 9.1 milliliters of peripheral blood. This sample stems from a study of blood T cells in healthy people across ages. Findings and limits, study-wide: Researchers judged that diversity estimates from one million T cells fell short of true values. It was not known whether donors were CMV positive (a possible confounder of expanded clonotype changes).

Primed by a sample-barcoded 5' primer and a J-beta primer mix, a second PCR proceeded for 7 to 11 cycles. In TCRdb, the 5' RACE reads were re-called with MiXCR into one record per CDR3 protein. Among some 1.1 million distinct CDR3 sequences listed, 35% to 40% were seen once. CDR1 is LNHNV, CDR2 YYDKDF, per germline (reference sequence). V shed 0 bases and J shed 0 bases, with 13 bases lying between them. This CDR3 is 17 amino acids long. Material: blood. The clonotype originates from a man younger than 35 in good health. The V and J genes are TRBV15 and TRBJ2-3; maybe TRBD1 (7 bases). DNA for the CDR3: TGTGCCACCAGCAGAGATTGGGGGGACAGTAGCACAGATACGCAGTATTTT. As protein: CATSRDWGDSSTDTQYF.